Below are 7 T cell receptor beta chains sequenced from a single sample in a study of T cell responses to AZD1222 COVID-19 vaccine. Produced via immunoSEQ multiplex PCR; TCRdb's table is partial and in-frame only. The sample yields some 200,000 clones, 90% to 95% seen once. The sequenced sample was peripheral blood, obtained 28 days after the second AZD1222 dose. These receptor sequences come from an adult who received the AZD1222 COVID-19 vaccine.

V gene TRBV11-2 combines with J gene TRBJ2-4; no reliable D call. The CDR3 runs to 14 residues. The V end lost 8 bases, the J end lost 5 bases, and 16 bases lay between the germline ends. CDR1 and CDR2 from the germline V gene are SGHAT and FQNNGV. CDR3 loop: CASSTRVDENIQYF. CDR3 DNA: TGTGCCAGCTCCACCCGGGTAGATGAAAACATTCAGTACTTC.

This chain connects TRBV6-2 or TRBV6-3 to TRBJ2-3; maybe TRBD2 (5 bases). V was pared by 0 bases and J by 5 bases, with 12 bases between. The CDR3 contains 15 residues. Germline-derived CDR1 and CDR2 are MNHEY and SVGEGT. As DNA, the CDR3 is TGTGCCAGCAGTTACTCCTCGGACTTAGGAGATACGCAGTATTTT. Translating it yields CASSYSSDLGDTQYF.

The chain's CDR3 is CASSPVDSQNYGYTF. The CDR3, as DNA: TGTGCCAGCTCACCGGTGGACAGTCAAAACTATGGCTACACCTTC. The chain couples TRBV18 to TRBJ1-2; a possible D gene is TRBD1 (6 bases). The CDR3 extends over 15 amino acids. Germline lookup yields CDR1 KGHSH and CDR2 LQKENI. V gave up 3 bases and J gave up 2 bases, with 13 bases separating them.

This clone is a singleton in its sample. V gene TRBV3-1 (or the pseudogene TRBV3-2) combines with J gene TRBJ2-5; no clear D. The V end was cut by 3 bases, the J end by 0 bases, with 5 bases between. This CDR3 region has 13 residues. CDR1 and CDR2 (germline): LGHDT, YNNKEL (reference sequence). The CDR3 bases are TGTGCCAGCAGCCAGATGTACCAAGAGACCCAGTACTTC. Its translation: CASSQMYQETQYF.

The chain is built from TRBV5-1 and TRBJ2-1, with TRBD1 identical over 9 bases. Germline CDR1 reads SGHRS; CDR2 reads YFSETQ. CDR3 length: 16 residues. V trimming: 0 bases; J trimming: 8 bases; junction bases outside the gene matches: 9. The DNA of the CDR3 is TGCGCCAGCAGCTTGGGATGGACAGGGGAGAGTGATGAGCAGTTCTTC. As protein: CASSLGWTGESDEQFF.

The V call is TRBV5-1, the J call TRBJ1-3; the match to TRBD1 covers 8 bases. This CDR3 region has 13 residues. Germline trimming cut 4 bases from V and 4 bases from J; bases unmatched to any gene: 1. Germline V gives CDR1 SGHRS, CDR2 YFSETQ. CDR3 bases: TGCGCCAGCAGCGGGGACAGGGGAAACACCATATATTTT. Its protein product is CASSGDRGNTIYF.

A remark on this clone: This specimen includes other DNA sequences encoding the same CDR3. The chain links TRBV28 to TRBJ1-5; D is unresolved. CDR3 length: 13 amino acids. V was cut by 3 bases and J by 1 base, with 4 bases left in between. Germline V gene data show CDR1 as MDHEN and CDR2 as SYDVKM. This CDR3 is CASSFGSNQPQHF. The CDR3 nucleotides are TGTGCCAGCAGTTTCGGGAGCAATCAGCCCCAGCATTTT.